This T cell receptor beta chain was recorded in a study of blood T cell repertoires in COVID-19. Turning to the study itself: Samples taken during acute and convalescent COVID-19 were collected in the United States, Italy and Spain. T cells, B-cell-depleted T cells, or PBMCs provided the cDNA or gDNA that served as material.

Germline lookup yields CDR1 MDHEN and CDR2 SYDVKM. The CDR3 is made up of 18 amino acids. V shed 3 bases and J 4 bases; nucleotides not matched to a gene: 10. How the authors handled the data: The authors estimated nucleated cell counts from reference gene primer amplification. The table came from immunoSEQ multiplex PCR; TCRdb's copy has only in-frame clones and leaves some out. Clonal size and the V and J genes are those of that table, whereas D and trimming came from the DNA. Seen here are about 69,000 clones, 79% observed once, and the top ten hold approximately 15%. Specimen: peripheral blood. The J gene is TRBJ2-7, the V gene TRBV28; 15 bases line up with TRBD2. This receptor was identified in a man aged 60 to 69 with acute or convalescent COVID-19. CDR3 in DNA: TGTGCCAGCAGTTTCTGGACTAGCGGGGGGGCCTTAGGTTACGAGCAGTACTTC. Its protein is CASSFWTSGGALGYEQYF.